A single sample gave rise to the 20 T cell receptor beta chains below, sequenced in a study of blood T cell repertoires in COVID-19. TCRdb's table, derived via immunoSEQ multiplex PCR, lists solely in-frame clones and lacks some. The data show approximately 230,000 clones, around 84% seen once. Input material: PBMCs or T cells enriched from blood (not recorded which). The receptor set was obtained from a middle-aged man who had recovered from COVID-19.

This sequence joins TRBV27 and TRBJ2-7; tentative D call: TRBD1 (5 bases). Trimming removed 3 bases at V and 0 bases at J, with 15 bases between. The V gene's germline CDR1 is MNHEY and CDR2 SMNVEV (reference sequence). The CDR3 has 16 amino acids. The CDR3 bases are TGTGCCAGCAGTTTTGGGGCCCGGCAGCCCTCCTACGAGCAGTACTTC. Encoded protein: CASSFGARQPSYEQYF.

The chain carries TRBV7-9 and TRBJ1-1, with a weak D call TRBD1 (5 bases). V shed 5 bases and J shed 4 bases, with 11 bases lying between them. The CDR3 sequence is 13 residues long. CDR1 and CDR2 (germline): SEHNR, FQNEAQ (reference sequence). The CDR3 sequence is CASSKGETTEAFF. The DNA for the CDR3 is TGTGCCAGCAGCAAAGGGGAGACCACTGAAGCTTTCTTT.

V usage is TRBV19 and J usage is TRBJ1-4; TRBD1 might be the D (6 bases). With 3 bases removed from V and 6 bases from J, the gap between germline ends came to 23 bases. This CDR3 is 18 amino acids long. The germline V gene encodes CDR1 LNHDA and CDR2 SQIVND (reference sequence). CDR3 in amino acids: CASSIMSVRGARDEKLFF. DNA for the CDR3: TGTGCCAGTAGTATTATGAGTGTCCGGGGGGCCAGAGATGAAAAACTGTTTTTT.

The V call is TRBV6-5, the J call TRBJ2-1; 11 positions match TRBD2. V dropped 8 bases and J dropped 8; count of bases not matched to a gene: 8. The CDR3 loop spans 14 amino acids. Germline CDR1 and CDR2: MNHEY and SVGAGI. CDR3 sequence (DNA): TGTGCCAGCTCTCTAGCGGGAGGAATTCATGAGCAGTTCTTC. As protein: CASSLAGGIHEQFF.

In this sample, this clone turned up once. The chain couples TRBV19 to TRBJ2-1, with 11 bases matching TRBD2. Germline CDR1 is LNHDA and CDR2 is SQIVND (reference sequence). With 3 bases clipped from V and 2 bases from J, the junction kept 6 bases outside the gene matches. CDR3 length equals 17 residues. CDR3 loop: CASSIWLAGGAYNEQFF. CDR3 DNA: TGTGCCAGTAGTATCTGGCTAGCGGGGGGTGCCTACAATGAGCAGTTCTTC.

The table lists this clone with a count of one. This chain joins TRBV6-1 and TRBJ2-2; D might be TRBD1 (6 bases). Germline loops: CDR1 MNHNS, CDR2 SASEGT. CDR3 length equals 14 residues. Trimming left V 0 bases short and J 4 bases short, with 6 bases between. CDR3 sequence reads: CASSEAGGTGELFF. The CDR3 region has the DNA TGTGCCAGCAGTGAAGCAGGGGGCACCGGGGAGCTGTTTTTT.

V and J are TRBV7-9 and TRBJ2-7, with 9 bases that match TRBD2. The CDR3 extends over 15 amino acids. Germline V gene lookup returns CDR1 SEHNR and CDR2 FQNEAQ (reference sequence). J lost 4 bases, V lost 1 base, and 5 bases had no gene match. The CDR3 spells CASSLEGGREYEQYF. Written as DNA, the CDR3 is TGTGCCAGCAGCTTAGAGGGCGGGAGGGAGTACGAGCAGTACTTC.

This chain joins TRBV18 and TRBJ2-3; D is unresolved. V lost 3 bases to trimming and J lost 6 bases, with 16 bases between them. CDR3 size: 15 residues. CDR1 is KGHSH and CDR2 is LQKENI in the germline V gene. Written as DNA, the CDR3 is TGTGCCAGCTCACCTTCTAGTAGCTGGCGTGATACGCAGTATTTT. Its protein is CASSPSSSWRDTQYF.

A single count supports this clone. The gene calls are TRBV5-1 and TRBJ2-3; 11 bases are a match to TRBD1. Germline V lookup: CDR1 SGHRS, CDR2 YFSETQ. Trimming cost V 0 bases and J 4 bases; bases outside gene matches: 4. CDR3 length: 16 residues. DNA of the CDR3: TGCGCCAGCAGCTTGGTAGGACAGGGGGCTGCAGATACGCAGTATTTT. This sequence encodes CASSLVGQGAADTQYF.

The sample holds one count of this clone. The chain uses TRBV4-2 and TRBJ1-5; tentative D call: TRBD1 (5 bases). V was pared by 0 bases and J by 0 bases, with 6 bases between. Germline CDR1 LGHNA, CDR2 YNFKEQ. The CDR3 contains 15 residues. CDR3: CASSQEGGSNQPQHF. DNA for the CDR3: TGTGCCAGCAGCCAAGAGGGGGGTAGCAATCAGCCCCAGCATTTT.

The chain combines TRBV14 with TRBJ2-7; TRBD1 might be the D (5 bases). This CDR3 comprises 14 residues. The germline CDR1 and CDR2 sequences are SGHDN and FVKESK. V was cut by 1 base and J by 4 bases, with 11 bases left in between. The CDR3 loop reads CASSQGGRVYEQYF. The CDR3 bases are TGTGCCAGCAGCCAAGGGGGCAGGGTGTACGAGCAGTACTTC.

This rearrangement joins TRBV27 to TRBJ1-1; a possible D gene is TRBD1 (5 bases). This CDR3 has 15 residues. The germline V and J ends were trimmed by 3 bases and 0 bases, with 11 bases remaining between them. Germline V gives CDR1 MNHEY, CDR2 SMNVEV (reference sequence). This CDR3 is CASSFWGGVNTEAFF. DNA of the CDR3: TGTGCCAGCAGTTTCTGGGGGGGGGTGAACACTGAAGCTTTCTTT.

This chain uses TRBV5-4 with TRBJ1-1; the D gene is possibly TRBD1 (5 bases). Germline V CDR1 and CDR2: SGHNT, YYREEE (reference sequence). The CDR3 spans 11 residues. V shed 10 bases and J shed 4 bases, with 11 bases lying between them. The CDR3 DNA is TGTGCCGCAGGGCCGGGCACTGAAGCTTTCTTT. Translated: CAAGPGTEAFF.

The V call is TRBV7-6, the J call TRBJ2-5, with TRBD1 matching 9 bases. The CDR3 has 15 residues. The germline gives CDR1 SGHVS, CDR2 FNYEAQ. The V gene end was trimmed by 1 base and the J gene end by 5 bases; junction bases not matched to a gene: 5. CDR3 region: CASSLVDRGGETQYF. Here the CDR3 DNA reads TGTGCCAGCAGCTTAGTGGACAGGGGCGGGGAGACCCAGTACTTC.

The rearrangement joins TRBV10-1 to TRBJ2-5; D not certain. CDR1 is WNHNN, CDR2 SYGVQD, per germline (reference sequence). V was shortened by 5 bases and J by 5 bases, with 15 bases between the two germline ends. The CDR3 runs to 14 residues. CDR3 bases: TGCGCCAGCAGTTATGATCCACGAGAGGAGACCCAGTACTTC. It codes for CASSYDPREETQYF.

CDR3 DNA: TGTGCCAGCAGCCCGACCGGGACAGGGTTTGGCTACACCTTC. The encoded protein is CASSPTGTGFGYTF. This chain uses TRBV11-1 with TRBJ1-2, with TRBD1 matching 9 bases. V trimming: 5 bases; J trimming: 7 bases; junction bases outside the gene matches: 8. Germline loops: CDR1 SGHAT, CDR2 FQDESV (reference sequence). There are 14 residues in the CDR3. Full variable domain (outside the CDR3, taken from reference TRBV11-1 and TRBJ1-2): EAEVAQSPRYKITEKSQAVAFWCDPISGHATLYWYRQILGQGPELLVQFQDESVVDDSQLPKDRFSAERLKGVDSTLKIQPAELGDSAMYLCASSPTGTGFGYTFGSGTRLTVV.

This chain connects TRBV6-5 to TRBJ2-7; perhaps TRBD1 as D (6 bases). CDR1 is MNHEY and CDR2 is SVGAGI in the germline V gene. Trimming took off 4 bases at V and 0 bases at J, with 16 bases between the two ends. The CDR3 spans 16 residues. The DNA of the CDR3 is TGTGCCAGCAGTTCCATGGGGACACCCTTCTCCTACGAGCAGTACTTC. Translation: CASSSMGTPFSYEQYF.

The gene calls are TRBV24-1 and TRBJ2-1; TRBD1 matches 9 bases. This CDR3 spans 16 amino acids. J lost 2 bases, V lost 4 bases, and 5 bases had no gene match. The germline CDR1 and CDR2 sequences are KGHDR and SFDVKD. As DNA, the CDR3 is TGTGCCACCAGTGAGCCCGGACAGGGGCCCTACAATGAGCAGTTCTTC. It is translated as CATSEPGQGPYNEQFF.

This clone was observed a handful of times. This chain uses TRBV19 with TRBJ1-6, with TRBD1 matching 8 bases. The CDR3 length is 15 residues. V lost 5 bases, J lost 10 bases, and 10 bases stayed unmatched. Germline values: CDR1 LNHDA, CDR2 SQIVND (reference sequence). CDR3 amino acids: CASSEDRGRGSPLHF. The CDR3 DNA sequence: TGTGCCAGTAGTGAAGACAGGGGCCGAGGCTCACCCCTCCACTTT.

This clone was seen only a few times. The chain carries TRBV5-1 and TRBJ2-5; 10 bases are shared with TRBD2. Unmatched junction bases numbered 5, after V lost 3 bases and J lost 3 bases. The CDR3 spans 15 residues. Looked up from germline, CDR1 is SGHRS and CDR2 is YFSETQ. CDR3 DNA: TGCGCCAGCAGCTCTAGCGGGAGTGAGGAAGAGACCCAGTACTTC. This sequence encodes CASSSSGSEEETQYF.